These T cell receptor beta chains were read from a single sample in a study of shared clonotypes between healthy human individuals. Assay used: immunoSEQ multiplex PCR; TCRdb lists only in-frame clones, some missing. The data show a few hundred thousand clones, over 75% seen once. The sequencing input was memory CD8+ T cells sorted from blood. These receptor sequences come from a man between 18 and 29 years old in good health. Both conserved end residues are trimmed from each CDR3.

TRBJ2-1 TRBV5-4 11 ASSLETYNEQF
TRBJ2-7 TRBV5-4 12 ASSRRAGGHEQY
TRBJ2-7 TRBV7-8 12 ASSPRTASFEQY
TRBJ2-7 TRBV2 11 ASSAGIGREQY
TRBJ2-7 TRBV10-2 10 AGGDGFYEQY
TRBJ1-6 TRBV27 12 ASSLGTDNSPLH
TRBJ1-2 TRBV19 11 ATEGQNHYGYT
TRBJ1-1 TRBV7-9 13 ASSHSQTGNTEAF
TRBJ2-7 TRBV19 11 ASSIGRGWEQY
TRBJ2-1 TRBV6-4 11 ASSDPNRGEQF
TRBJ2-4 TRBV28 10 ASSVNRNIQY
TRBJ1-4 TRBV30 12 AWSVMARGEKLF
TRBJ2-5 TRBV7-6 15 ASSPTSGVNLGETQY
TRBJ2-3 TRBV2 12 ASRTGNGPDTQY
TRBJ2-7 TRBV5-1 12 ASSLRQGSYEQY